This passage covers 15 T cell receptor beta chains from one sample sequenced in a study of cytomegalovirus exposure and HLA in healthy donors. The PCR employed 60 Vbeta primers together with 13 Jbeta primers. The data were produced by immunoSEQ multiplex PCR, yet TCRdb's version contains in-frame clones alone and is incomplete. The profile shows about 110,000 clones, around 88% of them singletons. The sample was PBMCs. The origin of the receptors is a man between 40 and 49 years old in good health and CMV-seronegative.

The chain has TRBV7-3 and TRBJ2-2, with D hard to call. Germline V gene sequence: CDR1 SGHTA, CDR2 FQGTGA. V lost 1 base, J lost 5 bases, and 5 bases lay in between. The CDR3 is 13 residues long. The CDR3 DNA sequence: TGTGCCAGCAGCTTAAGAGATACCGGGGAGCTGTTTTTT. This sequence encodes CASSLRDTGELFF.

This clone was counted only a few times. The chain links TRBV5-6 to TRBJ1-3, with 8 bases identical to TRBD1. With 5 bases clipped from V and 7 bases from J, the junction kept 8 bases outside the gene matches. The CDR3 runs to 14 residues. The V gene's germline CDR1 is SGHDT and CDR2 YYEEEE. The CDR3 is CASRPGQGTNTIYF. The CDR3 DNA follows: TGTGCCAGCAGGCCCGGACAGGGCACGAACACCATATATTTT.

The chain couples TRBV28 to TRBJ2-2; TRBD1 might be the D (5 bases). This CDR3 contains 15 residues. Deletions cut 3 bases from V and 6 bases from J, with 14 bases between. Per the germline V gene, CDR1 is MDHEN and CDR2 is SYDVKM. The chain's CDR3 is CASSFLQGRAGELFF. CDR3 DNA sequence: TGTGCCAGCAGTTTTCTTCAGGGTCGGGCCGGGGAGCTGTTTTTT.

V usage is TRBV27 and J usage is TRBJ1-5; no clear D gene. Germline values: CDR1 MNHEY, CDR2 SMNVEV (reference sequence). The CDR3 sequence is 15 residues long. The V end was cut by 5 bases, the J end by 7 bases, with 18 bases between. This CDR3 reads CASSPLERAKQPQHF. CDR3 DNA sequence: TGTGCCAGCAGTCCCCTCGAGAGGGCGAAACAGCCCCAGCATTTT.

The V and J genes are TRBV7-6 and TRBJ1-4; perhaps TRBD1 as D (6 bases). Germline CDR1 is SGHVS and CDR2 is FNYEAQ. With 3 bases removed from V and 6 bases from J, the gap between germline ends came to 20 bases. This CDR3 spans 17 amino acids. The CDR3 reads CASSFGGVRGRDEKLFF. The CDR3 DNA follows: TGTGCCAGCAGCTTCGGGGGGGTCAGGGGTCGGGATGAAAAACTGTTTTTT.

The rearrangement links TRBV7-9 to TRBJ2-6; D remains unclear. This CDR3 comprises 19 residues. With 1 base removed from V and 0 bases from J, the gap between germline ends came to 16 bases. CDR1 and CDR2 from the germline V gene are SEHNR and FQNEAQ (reference sequence). The CDR3 DNA reads as TGTGCCAGCAGCTTAGGCAGGCAGTCCTCCAACTCTGGGGCCAACGTCCTGACTTTC. This sequence encodes CASSLGRQSSNSGANVLTF.

The genes are TRBV6-5 and TRBJ1-5; no firm D call. The V end lost 8 bases, the J end lost 0 bases, and 8 bases lay between the germline ends. The CDR3 is 13 residues long. Germline V gene lookup returns CDR1 MNHEY and CDR2 SVGAGI. CDR3 bases: TGTGCCAGCTCGGGTTATAGCAATCAGCCCCAGCATTTT. It yields the protein CASSGYSNQPQHF.

The V gene is TRBV2, the J gene TRBJ1-1, with TRBD1 as a possible D gene (6 bases). CDR3 length: 12 residues. Trimming took off 6 bases at V and 9 bases at J, with 14 bases between the two ends. From germline, CDR1 is SNHLY and CDR2 FYNNEI. CDR3 coding DNA: TGTGCCAGCAGGAGGGGGGAGGGAAAAGCTTTCTTT. This translates into CASRRGEGKAFF.

The chain joins TRBV5-1 to TRBJ2-1, with D maybe TRBD2 (7 bases). Germline V gene sequence: CDR1 SGHRS, CDR2 YFSETQ. V lost 7 bases to trimming and J lost 5 bases, with 22 bases between them. This CDR3 contains 16 residues. The CDR3 region has the DNA TGCGCCAGCGGAGGGGGGTTAGCGGGTTCCGACAATGAGCAGTTCTTC. Its protein is CASGGGLAGSDNEQFF.

This chain uses TRBV15 with TRBJ1-1; D gene uncertain. The CDR3 covers 14 residues. Germline values: CDR1 LNHNV, CDR2 YYDKDF (reference sequence). The V end was cut by 2 bases, the J end by 0 bases, with 7 bases between. DNA for the CDR3: TGTGCCACCAGCAGACAGGTTATGAACACTGAAGCTTTCTTT. It encodes CATSRQVMNTEAFF.

The rearrangement joins TRBV9 to TRBJ1-6, with 10 positions matching TRBD1. The CDR3 runs 15 residues. Germline-derived CDR1 and CDR2 are SGDLS and YYNGEE. The V gene end was trimmed by 4 bases and the J gene end by 7 bases; junction bases not matched to a gene: 5. CDR3 DNA: TGTGCCAGCAGCTGGGGACAGGGGACAAATTCACCCCTCCACTTT. Protein product: CASSWGQGTNSPLHF.

The chain uses TRBV5-1 and TRBJ1-2, with 7 bases lining up with TRBD1. Unmatched junction bases numbered 12, after V lost 3 bases and J lost 4 bases. CDR1 is SGHRS, CDR2 YFSETQ, per germline. The CDR3 consists of 16 residues. The chain's CDR3 is CASSSRQGAHLYGYTF. The CDR3 nucleotides read TGCGCCAGCAGCTCGCGACAGGGTGCCCACCTCTATGGCTACACCTTC.

V and J are TRBV7-7 and TRBJ2-3; D is perhaps TRBD2 (6 bases). The CDR3 totals 14 residues. Germline V gives CDR1 SSHAT, CDR2 FNYEAQ (reference sequence). V lost 1 base to trimming and J lost 3 bases, with 8 bases between them. The CDR3 DNA sequence: TGTGCCAGCAGCTTAGTCGGGGGTACAGATACGCAGTATTTT. Its translation is CASSLVGGTDTQYF.

The chain uses TRBV6-5 and TRBJ2-6; 7 bases are shared with TRBD1. CDR1 and CDR2 from the germline V gene are MNHEY and SVGAGI. CDR3 length: 15 amino acids. Germline trimming cut 8 bases from V and 0 bases from J; bases unmatched to any gene: 4. The CDR3 coding sequence is TGTGCCAGCTCGAGGGGGCCCTCTGGGGCCAACGTCCTGACTTTC. The encoded protein is CASSRGPSGANVLTF.

The genes are TRBV6-1 and TRBJ1-5; D not certain. Germline V gives CDR1 MNHNS, CDR2 SASEGT. This CDR3 is 14 amino acids long. V was clipped by 6 bases and J by 11 bases, with 20 bases between them. This CDR3 is CASRATEGSATQHF. CDR3 coding DNA: TGTGCCAGCAGGGCCACGGAGGGATCAGCGACCCAGCATTTT.